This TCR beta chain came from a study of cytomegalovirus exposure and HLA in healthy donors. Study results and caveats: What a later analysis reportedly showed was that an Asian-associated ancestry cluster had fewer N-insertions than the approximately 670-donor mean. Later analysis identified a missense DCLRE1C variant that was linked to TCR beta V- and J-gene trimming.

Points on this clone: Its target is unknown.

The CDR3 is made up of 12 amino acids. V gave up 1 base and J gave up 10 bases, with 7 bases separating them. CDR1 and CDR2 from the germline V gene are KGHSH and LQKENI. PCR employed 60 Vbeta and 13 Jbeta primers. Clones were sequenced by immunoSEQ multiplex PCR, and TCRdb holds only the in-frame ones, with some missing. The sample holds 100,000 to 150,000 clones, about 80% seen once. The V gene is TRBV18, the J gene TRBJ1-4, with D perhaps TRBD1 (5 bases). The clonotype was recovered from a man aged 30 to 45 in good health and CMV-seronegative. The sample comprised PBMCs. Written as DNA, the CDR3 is TGTGCCAGCTCACCACTGGGGGGAAAACTGTTTTTT. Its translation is CASSPLGGKLFF.